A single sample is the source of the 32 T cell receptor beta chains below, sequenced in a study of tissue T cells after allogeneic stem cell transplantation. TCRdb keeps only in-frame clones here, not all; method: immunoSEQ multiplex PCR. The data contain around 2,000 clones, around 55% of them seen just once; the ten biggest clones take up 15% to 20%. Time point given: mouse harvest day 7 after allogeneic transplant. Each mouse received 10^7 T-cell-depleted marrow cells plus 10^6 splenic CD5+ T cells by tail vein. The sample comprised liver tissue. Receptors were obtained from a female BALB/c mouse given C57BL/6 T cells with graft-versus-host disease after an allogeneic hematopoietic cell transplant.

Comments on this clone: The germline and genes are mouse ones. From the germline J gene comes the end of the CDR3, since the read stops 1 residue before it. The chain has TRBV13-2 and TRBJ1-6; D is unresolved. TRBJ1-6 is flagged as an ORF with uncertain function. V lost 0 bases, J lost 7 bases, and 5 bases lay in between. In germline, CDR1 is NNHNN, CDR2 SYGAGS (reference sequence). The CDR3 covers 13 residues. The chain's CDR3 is CASGDAGNSPLYF. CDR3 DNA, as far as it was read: TGTGCCAGCGGTGATGCTGGGAATTCGCCCCTCTAC.

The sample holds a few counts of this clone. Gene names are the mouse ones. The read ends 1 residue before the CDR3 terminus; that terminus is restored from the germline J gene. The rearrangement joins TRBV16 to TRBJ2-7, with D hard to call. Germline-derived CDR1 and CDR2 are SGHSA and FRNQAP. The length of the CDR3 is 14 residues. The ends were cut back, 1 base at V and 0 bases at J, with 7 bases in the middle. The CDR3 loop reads CASSLVGLSYEQYF. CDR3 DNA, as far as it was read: TGTGCAAGCAGCTTAGTGGGTCTCTCCTATGAACAGTAC.

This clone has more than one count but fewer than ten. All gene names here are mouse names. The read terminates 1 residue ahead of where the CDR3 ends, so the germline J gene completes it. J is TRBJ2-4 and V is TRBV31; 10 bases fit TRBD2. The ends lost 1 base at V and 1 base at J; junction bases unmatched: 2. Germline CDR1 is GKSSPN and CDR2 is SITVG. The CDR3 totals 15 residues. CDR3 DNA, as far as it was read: TGTGCCTGGAGTCGGACTGGGGGCCGTCAAAACACCTTGTAC. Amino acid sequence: CAWSRTGGRQNTLY. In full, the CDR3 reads CAWSRTGGRQNTLYF.

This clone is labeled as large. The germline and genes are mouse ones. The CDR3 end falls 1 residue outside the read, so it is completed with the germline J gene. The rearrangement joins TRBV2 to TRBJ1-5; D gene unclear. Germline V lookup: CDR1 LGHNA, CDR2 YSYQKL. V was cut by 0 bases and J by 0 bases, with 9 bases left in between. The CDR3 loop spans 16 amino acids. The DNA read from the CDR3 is TGTGCCAGCAGCCAAGAGCCGGGTTATAACAACCAGGCTCCGCTT. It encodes CASSQEPGYNNQAPL. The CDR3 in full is CASSQEPGYNNQAPLF.

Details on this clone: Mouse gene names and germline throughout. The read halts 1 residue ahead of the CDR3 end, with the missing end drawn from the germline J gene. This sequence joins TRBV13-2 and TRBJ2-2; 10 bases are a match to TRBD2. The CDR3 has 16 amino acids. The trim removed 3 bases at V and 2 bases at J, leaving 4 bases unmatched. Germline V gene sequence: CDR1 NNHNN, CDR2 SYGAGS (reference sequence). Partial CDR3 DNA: TGTGCCAGCGGTGCCTCTGGGGGGGCGAACACCGGGCAGCTCTAC. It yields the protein CASGASGGANTGQLY. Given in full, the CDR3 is CASGASGGANTGQLYF.

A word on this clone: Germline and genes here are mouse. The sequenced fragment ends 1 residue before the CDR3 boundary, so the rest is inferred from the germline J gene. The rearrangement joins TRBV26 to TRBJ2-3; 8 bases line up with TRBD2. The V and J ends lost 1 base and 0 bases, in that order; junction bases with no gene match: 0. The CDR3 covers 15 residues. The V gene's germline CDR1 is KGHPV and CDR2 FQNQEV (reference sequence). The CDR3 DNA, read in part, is TGTGCCAGCAGTCTGTTGGGGGGGAGTGCAGAAACGCTGTAT. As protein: CASSLLGGSAETLY. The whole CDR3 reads CASSLLGGSAETLYF.

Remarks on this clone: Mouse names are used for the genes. The CDR3 bases that were read are TGTGCCAGCAGTCTGGCTGAGCAGTTC. This translates into CASSLAEQF. The CDR3, in full, reads CASSLAEQFF. V and J are TRBV26 and TRBJ2-1; no definite D call. The observed sequence ends 1 residue before the CDR3 terminus, with the missing tail filled in from the germline J gene. The CDR3 sequence is 10 residues long. Between the trimmed V and J ends, which lost 2 bases and 7 bases, there was a span of 0 bases. Germline CDR1 is KGHPV and CDR2 is FQNQEV (reference sequence).

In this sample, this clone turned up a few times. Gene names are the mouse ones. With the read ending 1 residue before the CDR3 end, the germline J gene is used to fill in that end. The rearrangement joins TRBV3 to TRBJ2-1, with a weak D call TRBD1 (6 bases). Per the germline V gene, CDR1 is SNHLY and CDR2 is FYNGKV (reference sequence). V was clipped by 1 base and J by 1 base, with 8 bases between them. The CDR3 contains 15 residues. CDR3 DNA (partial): TGTGCCAGCAGCTTAGGGGGACAAAACTATGCTGAGCAGTTC. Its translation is CASSLGGQNYAEQF. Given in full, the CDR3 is CASSLGGQNYAEQFF.

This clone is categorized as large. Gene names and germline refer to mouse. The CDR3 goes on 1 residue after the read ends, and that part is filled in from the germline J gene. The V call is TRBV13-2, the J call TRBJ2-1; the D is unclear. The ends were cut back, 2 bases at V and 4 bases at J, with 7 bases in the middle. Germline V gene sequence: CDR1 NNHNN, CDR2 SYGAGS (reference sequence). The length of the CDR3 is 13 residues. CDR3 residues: CASGEHSYAEQFF. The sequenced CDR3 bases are TGTGCCAGCGGTGAGCACTCTTATGCTGAGCAGTTC.

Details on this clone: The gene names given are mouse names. Here the CDR3 reads CASSLRQKDTQYF. Incomplete CDR3 DNA: TGTGCCAGCAGTCTGAGGCAGAAAGACACCCAGTAC. V and J are TRBV26 and TRBJ2-5; D ambiguous. The read finishes 1 residue shy of the CDR3 end, and the germline J gene is used to complete it. The V and J ends lost 2 bases and 4 bases respectively, with 7 bases between them. This CDR3 comprises 13 residues. Germline V gives CDR1 KGHPV, CDR2 FQNQEV (reference sequence).

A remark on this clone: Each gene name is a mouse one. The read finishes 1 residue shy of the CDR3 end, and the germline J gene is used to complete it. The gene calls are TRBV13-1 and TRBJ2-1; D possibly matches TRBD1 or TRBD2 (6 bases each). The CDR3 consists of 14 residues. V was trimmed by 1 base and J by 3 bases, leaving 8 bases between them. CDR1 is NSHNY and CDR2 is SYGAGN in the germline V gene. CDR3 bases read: TGTGCCAGCAGTGATAGGGGGGTCTATGCTGAGCAGTTC. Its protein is CASSDRGVYAEQF. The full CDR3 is CASSDRGVYAEQFF.

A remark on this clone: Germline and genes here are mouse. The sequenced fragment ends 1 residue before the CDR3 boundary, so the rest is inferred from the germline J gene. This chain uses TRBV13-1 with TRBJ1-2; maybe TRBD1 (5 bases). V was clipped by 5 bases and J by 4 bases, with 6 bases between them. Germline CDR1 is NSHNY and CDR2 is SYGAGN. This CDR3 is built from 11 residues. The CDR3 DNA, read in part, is TGTGCCAGCAGCGACAGCTCCGACTACACC. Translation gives CASSDSSDYT. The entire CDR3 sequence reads CASSDSSDYTF.

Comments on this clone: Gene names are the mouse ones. CDR3 protein: CASSLSTATNSDYTF. The sequenced part of the CDR3 DNA is TGTGCCAGCAGTCTGTCGACGGCAACAAACTCCGACTACACC. The V gene is TRBV26, the J gene TRBJ1-2; no clear D gene. The CDR3 goes on 1 residue after the read ends, and that part is filled in from the germline J gene. The CDR3 is 15 residues long. The V end was cut by 0 bases, the J end by 0 bases, with 8 bases between. CDR1 is KGHPV, CDR2 FQNQEV, per germline (reference sequence). Filled out from reference TRBV26 and TRBJ1-2, the complete variable domain reads NSKVIQTPRYLVKGQGQKAKMRCIPEKGHPVVFWYQQNKNNEFKFLINFQNQEVLQQIDMTEKRFSAECPSNSPCSLEIQSSEAGDSALYLCASSLSTATNSDYTFGSGTRLLVI.

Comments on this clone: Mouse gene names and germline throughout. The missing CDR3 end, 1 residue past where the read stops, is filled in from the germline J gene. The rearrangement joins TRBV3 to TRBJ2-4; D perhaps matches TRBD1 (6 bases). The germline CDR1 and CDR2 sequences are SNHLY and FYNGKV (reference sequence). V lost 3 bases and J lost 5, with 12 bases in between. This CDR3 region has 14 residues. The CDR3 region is CASSFSQGSNTLYF. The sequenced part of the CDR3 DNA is TGTGCCAGCAGCTTTTCCCAGGGGTCAAACACCTTGTAC.

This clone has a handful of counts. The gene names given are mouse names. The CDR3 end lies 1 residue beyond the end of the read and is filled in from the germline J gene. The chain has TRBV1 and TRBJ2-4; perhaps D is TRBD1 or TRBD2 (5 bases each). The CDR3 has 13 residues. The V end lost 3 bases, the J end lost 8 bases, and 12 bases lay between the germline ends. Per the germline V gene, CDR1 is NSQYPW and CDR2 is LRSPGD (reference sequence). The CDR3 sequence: CTCSARDPPTLYF. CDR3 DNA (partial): TGCACCTGCAGTGCTCGGGACCCCCCCACCTTGTAC.

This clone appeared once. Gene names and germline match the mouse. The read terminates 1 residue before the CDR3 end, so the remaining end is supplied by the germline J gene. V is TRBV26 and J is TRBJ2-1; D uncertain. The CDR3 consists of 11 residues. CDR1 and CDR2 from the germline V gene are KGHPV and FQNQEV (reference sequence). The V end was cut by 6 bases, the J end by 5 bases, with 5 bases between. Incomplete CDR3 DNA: TGTGCCAGCAGCCAGAATGCTGAGCAGTTC. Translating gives CASSQNAEQF. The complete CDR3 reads CASSQNAEQFF.

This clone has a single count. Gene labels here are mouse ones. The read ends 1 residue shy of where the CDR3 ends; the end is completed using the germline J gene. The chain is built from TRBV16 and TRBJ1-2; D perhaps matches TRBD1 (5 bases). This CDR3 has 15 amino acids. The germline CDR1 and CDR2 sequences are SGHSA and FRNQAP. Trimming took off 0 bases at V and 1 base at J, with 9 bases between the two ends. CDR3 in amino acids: CASSLERGKNSDYTF. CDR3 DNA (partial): TGTGCAAGCAGCTTAGAGAGGGGAAAAAACTCCGACTACACC.

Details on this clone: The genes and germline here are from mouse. CDR3 sequence: CSSSHGTGGGTGQLYF. The CDR3 DNA, read in part, is TGCTCCAGCAGTCACGGGACAGGGGGGGGCACCGGGCAGCTCTAC. The V and J genes are TRBV23 and TRBJ2-2; the table assigns TRBD1, which was not confirmed against the DNA. The CDR3 is cut off 1 residue early in the read; its end comes from the germline J gene. In germline, CDR1 is KGHTA, CDR2 FQNQQP. The CDR3 runs to 16 residues.

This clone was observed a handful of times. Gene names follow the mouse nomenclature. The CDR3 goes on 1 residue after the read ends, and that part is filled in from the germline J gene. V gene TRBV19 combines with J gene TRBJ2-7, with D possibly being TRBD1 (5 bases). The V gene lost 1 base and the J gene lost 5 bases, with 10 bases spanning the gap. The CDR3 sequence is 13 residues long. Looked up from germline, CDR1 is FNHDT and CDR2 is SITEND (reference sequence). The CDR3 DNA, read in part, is TGTGCCAGCAGTATACAGGGAAGTAATGAACAGTAC. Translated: CASSIQGSNEQY. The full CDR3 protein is CASSIQGSNEQYF.

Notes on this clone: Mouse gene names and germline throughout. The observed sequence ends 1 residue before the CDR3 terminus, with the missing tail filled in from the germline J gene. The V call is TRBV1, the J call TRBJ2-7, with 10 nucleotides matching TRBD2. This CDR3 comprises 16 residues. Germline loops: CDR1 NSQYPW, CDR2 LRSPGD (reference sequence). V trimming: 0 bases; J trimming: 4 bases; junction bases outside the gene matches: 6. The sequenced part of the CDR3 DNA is TGCACCTGCAGTGCAGACCCCCCGACTGGGGGGTATGAACAGTAC. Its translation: CTCSADPPTGGYEQY. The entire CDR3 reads CTCSADPPTGGYEQYF. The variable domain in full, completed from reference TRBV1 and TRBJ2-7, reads VTLLEQNPRWRLVPRGQAVNLRCILKNSQYPWMSWYQQDLQKQLQWLFTLRSPGDKEVKSLPGADYLATRVTDTELRLQVANMSQGRTLYCTCSADPPTGGYEQYFGPGTRLTVL.

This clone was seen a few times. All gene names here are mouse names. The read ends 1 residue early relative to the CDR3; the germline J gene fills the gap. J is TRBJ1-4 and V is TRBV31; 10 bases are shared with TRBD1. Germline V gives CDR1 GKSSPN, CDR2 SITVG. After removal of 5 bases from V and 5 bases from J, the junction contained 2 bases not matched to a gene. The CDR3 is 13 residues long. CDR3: CAWDRGRNERLFF. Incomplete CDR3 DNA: TGTGCCTGGGACAGGGGGCGGAACGAAAGATTATTT.

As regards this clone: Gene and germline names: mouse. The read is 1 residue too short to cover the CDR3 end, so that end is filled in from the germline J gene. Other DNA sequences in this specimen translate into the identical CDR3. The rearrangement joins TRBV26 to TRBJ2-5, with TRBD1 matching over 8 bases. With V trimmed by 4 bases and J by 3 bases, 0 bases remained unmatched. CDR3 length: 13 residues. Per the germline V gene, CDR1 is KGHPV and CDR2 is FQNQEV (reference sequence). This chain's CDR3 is CASSRTGQDTQYF. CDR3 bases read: TGTGCCAGCAGTCGGACAGGGCAAGACACCCAGTAC.

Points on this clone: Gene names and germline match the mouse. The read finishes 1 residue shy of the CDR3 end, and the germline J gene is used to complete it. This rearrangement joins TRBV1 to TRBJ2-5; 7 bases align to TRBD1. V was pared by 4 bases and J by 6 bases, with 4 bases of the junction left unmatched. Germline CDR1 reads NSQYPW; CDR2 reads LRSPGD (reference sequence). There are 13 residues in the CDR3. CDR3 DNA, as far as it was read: TGCACCTGCAGTGACAGGGGAGGGGACACCCAGTAC. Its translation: CTCSDRGGDTQY. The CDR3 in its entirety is CTCSDRGGDTQYF.

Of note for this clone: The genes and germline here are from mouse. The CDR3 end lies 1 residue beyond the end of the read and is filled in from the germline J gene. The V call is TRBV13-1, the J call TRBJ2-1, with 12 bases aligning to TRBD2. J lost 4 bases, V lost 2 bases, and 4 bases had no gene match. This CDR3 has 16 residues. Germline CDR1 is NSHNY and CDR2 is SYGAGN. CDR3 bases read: TGTGCCAGCAGTGAGGGACTGGGGGGACGGTATGCTGAGCAGTTC. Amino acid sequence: CASSEGLGGRYAEQF. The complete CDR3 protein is CASSEGLGGRYAEQFF.

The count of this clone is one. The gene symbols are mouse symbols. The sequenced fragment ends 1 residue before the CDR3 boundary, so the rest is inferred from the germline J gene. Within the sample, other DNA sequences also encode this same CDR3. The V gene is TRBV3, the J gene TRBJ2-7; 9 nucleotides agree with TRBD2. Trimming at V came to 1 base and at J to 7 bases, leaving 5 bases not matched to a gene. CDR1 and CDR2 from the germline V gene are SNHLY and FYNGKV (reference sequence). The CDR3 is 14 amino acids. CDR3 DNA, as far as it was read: TGTGCCAGCAGCTTAGTTGGGGGGGCGCGAGAACAGTAC. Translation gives CASSLVGGAREQY. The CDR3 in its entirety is CASSLVGGAREQYF.

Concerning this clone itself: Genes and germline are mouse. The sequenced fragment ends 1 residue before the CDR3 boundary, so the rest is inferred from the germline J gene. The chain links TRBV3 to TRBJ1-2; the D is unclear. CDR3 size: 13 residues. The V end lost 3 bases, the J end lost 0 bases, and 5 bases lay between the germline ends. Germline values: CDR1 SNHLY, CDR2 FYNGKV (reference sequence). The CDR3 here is CASSFFANSDYTF. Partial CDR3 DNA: TGTGCCAGCAGCTTCTTCGCAAACTCCGACTACACC.

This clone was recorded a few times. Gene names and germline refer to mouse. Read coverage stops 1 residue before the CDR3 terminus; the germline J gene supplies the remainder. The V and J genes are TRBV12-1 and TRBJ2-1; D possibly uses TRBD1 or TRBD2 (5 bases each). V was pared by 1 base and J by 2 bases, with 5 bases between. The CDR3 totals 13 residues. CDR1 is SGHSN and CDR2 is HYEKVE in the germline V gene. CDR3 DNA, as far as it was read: TGTGCCAGCTCTCTGGGGGACTATGCTGAGCAGTTC. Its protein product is CASSLGDYAEQF. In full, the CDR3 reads CASSLGDYAEQFF.

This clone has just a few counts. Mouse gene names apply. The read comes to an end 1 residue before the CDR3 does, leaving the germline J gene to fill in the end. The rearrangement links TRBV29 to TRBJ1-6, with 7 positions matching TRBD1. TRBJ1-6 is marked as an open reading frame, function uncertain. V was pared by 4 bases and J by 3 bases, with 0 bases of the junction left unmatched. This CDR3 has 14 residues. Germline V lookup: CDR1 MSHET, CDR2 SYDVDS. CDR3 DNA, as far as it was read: TGTGCTAGCAGTTCAGGGGGCTATAATTCGCCCCTCTAC. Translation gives CASSSGGYNSPLY. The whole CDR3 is CASSSGGYNSPLYF.

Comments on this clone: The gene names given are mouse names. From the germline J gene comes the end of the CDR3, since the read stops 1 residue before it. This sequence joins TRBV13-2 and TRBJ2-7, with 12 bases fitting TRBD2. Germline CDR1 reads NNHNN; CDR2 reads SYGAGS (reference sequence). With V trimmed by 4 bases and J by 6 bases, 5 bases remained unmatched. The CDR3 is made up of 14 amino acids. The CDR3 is CASGTGTGGCEQYF. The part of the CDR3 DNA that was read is TGTGCCAGCGGTACCGGGACTGGGGGGTGTGAACAGTAC.

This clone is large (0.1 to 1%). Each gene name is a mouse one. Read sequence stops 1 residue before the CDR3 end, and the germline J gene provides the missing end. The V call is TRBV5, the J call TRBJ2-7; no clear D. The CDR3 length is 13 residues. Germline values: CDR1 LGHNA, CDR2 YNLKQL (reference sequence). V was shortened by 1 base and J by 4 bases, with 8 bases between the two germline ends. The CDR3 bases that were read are TGTGCCAGCAGCCAAGGACATCTATATGAACAGTAC. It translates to CASSQGHLYEQY. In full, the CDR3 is CASSQGHLYEQYF.

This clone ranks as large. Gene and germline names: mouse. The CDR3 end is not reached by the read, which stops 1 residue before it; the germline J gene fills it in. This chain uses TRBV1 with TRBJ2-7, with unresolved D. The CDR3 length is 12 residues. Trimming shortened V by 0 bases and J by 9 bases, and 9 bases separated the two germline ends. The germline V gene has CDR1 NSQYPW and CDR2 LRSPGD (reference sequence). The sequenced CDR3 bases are TGCACCTGCAGTGCAGAGGGAGCAGTACAGTAC. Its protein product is CTCSAEGAVQY. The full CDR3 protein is CTCSAEGAVQYF. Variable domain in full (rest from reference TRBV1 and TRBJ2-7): VTLLEQNPRWRLVPRGQAVNLRCILKNSQYPWMSWYQQDLQKQLQWLFTLRSPGDKEVKSLPGADYLATRVTDTELRLQVANMSQGRTLYCTCSAEGAVQYFGPGTRLTVL.

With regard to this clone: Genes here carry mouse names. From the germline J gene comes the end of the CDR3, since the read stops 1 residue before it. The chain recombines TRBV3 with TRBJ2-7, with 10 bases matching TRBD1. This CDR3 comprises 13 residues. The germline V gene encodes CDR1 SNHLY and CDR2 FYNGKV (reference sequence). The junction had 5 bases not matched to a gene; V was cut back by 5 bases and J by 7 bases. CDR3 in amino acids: CASSPTGGGEQYF. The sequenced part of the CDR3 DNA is TGTGCCAGCAGCCCGACAGGGGGCGGGGAACAGTAC.